These 32 T cell receptor beta chains share one sample of origin, sequenced in a study of long-term antiretroviral therapy in people with HIV. At the survey level, the v3.0 immunoSEQ assay was run. Clones were sequenced by immunoSEQ multiplex PCR, and TCRdb holds only the in-frame ones, with some missing. The table shows almost 30,000 clones, with 80% to 90% occurring only once. Material: unsorted PBMCs, obtained 3.2 years before starting antiretroviral therapy. These receptors came from a man between 50 and 59 years old with HIV.

V usage is TRBV6-6 and J usage is TRBJ2-5, with D perhaps assigned TRBD1 or TRBD2 (5 bases each). Trimming cost V 8 bases and J 0 bases, with 10 bases left between them. CDR3 length: 13 residues. Germline V gene sequence: CDR1 MNHNY, CDR2 SVGAGI (reference sequence). CDR3 residues: CASRDRNQETQYF. CDR3 nucleotide sequence: TGTGCCAGCCGGGACCGAAACCAAGAGACCCAGTACTTC.

CDR3 protein: CASSLMALQETQYF. The CDR3 region has the DNA TGTGCCAGCAGCTTAATGGCCTTGCAAGAGACCCAGTACTTC. The rearrangement uses TRBV11-2 and TRBJ2-5; D is unresolved. The CDR3 is 14 amino acids. Trimming shortened V by 2 bases and J by 2 bases, and 9 bases separated the two germline ends. CDR1 and CDR2 (germline): SGHAT, FQNNGV.

CDR3 residues: CASSTPGTGNTEAFF. The CDR3 region has the DNA TGTGCCAGCAGTACCCCCGGGACAGGGAACACTGAAGCTTTCTTT. The V gene is TRBV28, the J gene TRBJ1-1; 8 bases align to TRBD1. Trimming at V came to 5 bases and at J to 1 base, leaving 6 bases not matched to a gene. The CDR3 length is 15 residues. From germline, CDR1 is MDHEN and CDR2 SYDVKM.

V usage is TRBV27 and J usage is TRBJ2-7; no reliable D call. The CDR3 contains 12 residues. V dropped 6 bases and J dropped 4 bases, with 10 bases sitting between them. The germline V gene encodes CDR1 MNHEY and CDR2 SMNVEV (reference sequence). CDR3 nucleotide sequence: TGTGCCAGCAGCTTCATTACGTACGAGCAGTACTTC. This sequence encodes CASSFITYEQYF.

This clone was picked up one time. The chain has TRBV5-4 and TRBJ2-5; TRBD2 matches 14 bases. Germline values: CDR1 SGHNT, CDR2 YYREEE (reference sequence). Losses at the gene ends were 0 bases for V and 5 bases for J; bases not matched to a gene: 6. CDR3 length: 17 amino acids. The CDR3, as DNA: TGTGCCAGCAGCTTGGCGGGACTAGCGGGAGCTGTGGAGACCCAGTACTTC. It encodes CASSLAGLAGAVETQYF.

The chain joins TRBV7-9 to TRBJ2-4; D not resolved. Germline values: CDR1 SEHNR, CDR2 FQNEAQ (reference sequence). V lost 5 bases, J lost 7 bases, and 18 bases lay in between. The CDR3 is 15 residues long. CDR3 in amino acids: CASSPQTLEENIQYF. CDR3 sequence (DNA): TGTGCCAGCAGCCCCCAGACTCTTGAGGAGAACATTCAGTACTTC.

The chain recombines TRBV6-4 with TRBJ1-2, with 8 bases that match TRBD1. V lost 7 bases, J lost 7 bases, and 26 bases stayed unmatched. The CDR3 contains 19 residues. CDR1 and CDR2 (germline): MRHNA, SNTAGT. The CDR3 here is CASTGRLGVLGTGLCGYTF. Written as DNA, the CDR3 is TGTGCCAGCACTGGGAGACTGGGGGTCTTGGGGACAGGTCTATGTGGCTACACCTTC.

DNA for the CDR3: TGTGCCAGCAGTGAAGATCGTCTGGCGGCGGGAACTAGCACAGATACGCAGTATTTT. Translated: CASSEDRLAAGTSTDTQYF. The V call is TRBV2, the J call TRBJ2-3, with a possible D match to TRBD2 (6 bases). This CDR3 is 19 amino acids long. Germline V gene lookup returns CDR1 SNHLY and CDR2 FYNNEI. V dropped 1 base and J dropped 0 bases, with 20 bases sitting between them.

The chain carries TRBV10-1 and TRBJ2-5; 11 bases fit TRBD2. The length of the CDR3 is 14 residues. V lost 6 bases to trimming and J lost 3 bases; unmatched junction nucleotides: 3. Per the germline V gene, CDR1 is WNHNN and CDR2 is SYGVQD (reference sequence). CDR3 bases: TGCGCCAGCAGCGAGACTAGCGGGAAAGAGACCCAGTACTTC. Translation gives CASSETSGKETQYF.

The chain joins TRBV6-6 to TRBJ2-1, with a weak D call TRBD2 (5 bases). Trimming pared 0 bases from V and 6 bases from J, leaving 12 bases between. This CDR3 has 15 residues. In germline, CDR1 is MNHNY, CDR2 SVGAGI (reference sequence). DNA of the CDR3: TGTGCCAGCAGTTACTCGAGGCCTAGCAGCAATGAGCAGTTCTTC. As protein: CASSYSRPSSNEQFF.

The chain employs TRBV5-1 and TRBJ2-5; TRBD1 matches at 10 bases. Germline V gene data show CDR1 as SGHRS and CDR2 as YFSETQ. V lost 6 bases to trimming and J lost 4 bases; unmatched junction nucleotides: 9. The CDR3 runs to 15 residues. The CDR3 sequence: CASTGGQGSVETQYF. CDR3 DNA sequence: TGCGCCAGCACTGGGGGACAGGGGAGTGTAGAGACCCAGTACTTC.

The DNA for the CDR3 is TGTGCCACCAGCAGAGATTTAGTCTCTTACACCGGGGAGCTGTTTTTT. Protein: CATSRDLVSYTGELFF. The V and J genes are TRBV15 and TRBJ2-2; D not resolved. The germline V and J ends were trimmed by 0 bases and 3 bases, with 11 bases remaining between them. CDR1 is LNHNV, CDR2 YYDKDF, per germline (reference sequence). The CDR3 consists of 16 residues. Full variable domain (outside the CDR3, taken from reference TRBV15 and TRBJ2-2): DAMVIQNPRYQVTQFGKPVTLSCSQTLNHNVMYWYQQKSSQAPKLLFHYYDKDFNNEADTPDNFQSRRPNTSFCFLDIRSPGLGDTAMYLCATSRDLVSYTGELFFGEGSRLTVL.

The chain carries TRBV11-2 and TRBJ1-2; the match to TRBD1 covers 8 bases. With V trimmed by 2 bases and J by 2 bases, 7 bases remained unmatched. The CDR3 is made up of 16 amino acids. The germline CDR1 and CDR2 sequences are SGHAT and FQNNGV. The CDR3 nucleotides are TGTGCCAGCAGCTTACGACAGGGGTTGGAGAACTATGGCTACACCTTC. Amino acids: CASSLRQGLENYGYTF.

This chain joins TRBV27 and TRBJ1-5; D gene uncertain. With 3 bases removed from V and 3 bases from J, the gap between germline ends came to 9 bases. The length of the CDR3 is 14 residues. Germline CDR1 and CDR2: MNHEY and SMNVEV (reference sequence). The CDR3 protein is CASSLWSANQPQHF. The CDR3 DNA follows: TGTGCCAGCAGTTTGTGGAGTGCCAATCAGCCCCAGCATTTT.

The V and J genes are TRBV5-1 and TRBJ2-7, with 13 bases that match TRBD2. The length of the CDR3 is 16 residues. Trimming cost V 4 bases and J 2 bases; bases outside gene matches: 6. Germline V gene sequence: CDR1 SGHRS, CDR2 YFSETQ. Written as DNA, the CDR3 is TGCGCCAGCAGCCCCGGGGGACTAGCGGGGACCTACGAGCAGTACTTC. Amino acid sequence: CASSPGGLAGTYEQYF.

The genes are TRBV11-1 and TRBJ2-1; TRBD2 might be the D (7 bases). There are 14 residues in the CDR3. The ends were cut back, 7 bases at V and 4 bases at J, with 14 bases in the middle. Germline values: CDR1 SGHAT, CDR2 FQDESV (reference sequence). The CDR3 DNA sequence: TGTGCCAGCACTCGTGGGAGGGGGTACAATGAGCAGTTCTTC. Amino acid sequence: CASTRGRGYNEQFF.

The chain is built from TRBV5-1 and TRBJ1-2, with D possibly being TRBD1 (6 bases). V was pared by 2 bases and J by 1 base, with 15 bases between. This CDR3 has 16 amino acids. Germline V gene sequence: CDR1 SGHRS, CDR2 YFSETQ. CDR3 coding DNA: TGCGCCAGCAGCTTATGGCAGGGGACTTTTAACTATGGCTACACCTTC. It translates to CASSLWQGTFNYGYTF.

The V call is TRBV5-6, the J call TRBJ2-1; a possible D gene is TRBD2 (6 bases). Germline V gives CDR1 SGHDT, CDR2 YYEEEE. This CDR3 has 15 amino acids. The V gene lost 7 bases and the J gene lost 3 bases, with 17 bases spanning the gap. CDR3 residues: CASLRGPGGYNEQFF. In DNA form, the CDR3 reads TGTGCCAGCTTGCGGGGCCCCGGTGGCTACAATGAGCAGTTCTTC. Looking up the rest from reference TRBV5-6 and TRBJ2-1 gives the full variable domain: DAGVTQSPTHLIKTRGQQVTLRCSPKSGHDTVSWYQQALGQGPQFIFQYYEEEERQRGNFPDRFSGHQFPNYSSELNVNALLLGDSALYLCASLRGPGGYNEQFFGPGTRLTVL.

This chain connects TRBV19 to TRBJ2-7; D ambiguous. Trimming removed 3 bases from V and 3 bases from J, with 9 bases in between. This CDR3 is built from 13 residues. From germline, CDR1 is LNHDA and CDR2 SQIVND (reference sequence). CDR3 sequence reads: CASSILGHYEQYF. CDR3 in DNA: TGTGCCAGTAGTATTCTGGGCCACTACGAGCAGTACTTC.

The chain employs TRBV5-1 and TRBJ2-7; D is unclear. The V end was cut by 3 bases, the J end by 0 bases, with 13 bases between. This CDR3 region has 15 residues. Germline CDR1 is SGHRS and CDR2 is YFSETQ. The CDR3 DNA sequence: TGCGCCAGCAGCTCCCGGACCCTCAGCTCCTACGAGCAGTACTTC. Translation gives CASSSRTLSSYEQYF.

As DNA, the CDR3 is TGTGCCAGCAGCGTAGCGACGGGAGTTGCCTACGAGCAGTACTTC. This codes for CASSVATGVAYEQYF. The chain has TRBV9 and TRBJ2-7, with D possibly TRBD2 on 6 matching bases. The CDR3 is 15 amino acids. CDR1 is SGDLS, CDR2 YYNGEE, per germline. V lost 0 bases and J 2 bases, leaving 12 bases between the germline ends.

The rearrangement joins TRBV18 to TRBJ2-3; a weak D match, TRBD1 (6 bases). Germline V gene lookup returns CDR1 KGHSH and CDR2 LQKENI. The V gene lost 3 bases and the J gene lost 2 bases, with 24 bases spanning the gap. CDR3 length equals 19 residues. The CDR3 DNA sequence: TGTGCCAGCTCACCGGGTCGGCAGGGGTGGGGATGGAACACAGATACGCAGTATTTT. It translates to CASSPGRQGWGWNTDTQYF. Full variable domain (outside the CDR3, taken from reference TRBV18 and TRBJ2-3): NAGVMQNPRHLVRRRGQEARLRCSPMKGHSHVYWYRQLPEEGLKFMVYLQKENIIDESGMPKERFSAEFPKEGPSILRIQQVVRGDSAAYFCASSPGRQGWGWNTDTQYFGPGTRLTVL.

The chain links TRBV2 to TRBJ2-3; 9 nucleotides line up with TRBD1. Germline V CDR1 and CDR2: SNHLY, FYNNEI. The CDR3 loop spans 15 amino acids. Trimming at V came to 3 bases and at J to 5 bases, leaving 6 bases not matched to a gene. CDR3 coding DNA: TGTGCCAGCAGTGAGGGGACAGGGCTAGGAGATACGCAGTATTTT. It translates to CASSEGTGLGDTQYF.

The CDR3 sequence: CASWSGTQNQPQHF. The CDR3 DNA follows: TGTGCCTCGTGGAGCGGGACCCAAAATCAGCCCCAGCATTTT. J is TRBJ1-5 and V is TRBV27, with D possibly matching TRBD1 (5 bases). Between the trimmed V and J ends, which lost 11 bases and 4 bases, there was a span of 18 bases. The CDR3 spans 14 residues. Germline V lookup: CDR1 MNHEY, CDR2 SMNVEV (reference sequence).

This chain joins TRBV15 and TRBJ1-5, with TRBD1 matching 8 bases. The V segment lost 2 bases and the J segment 8 bases; nucleotides outside the gene matches: 8. The CDR3 is 15 amino acids. CDR1 and CDR2 (germline): LNHNV, YYDKDF (reference sequence). The CDR3 sequence: CATSRQGAGYEPQHF. The CDR3 region has the DNA TGTGCCACCAGCAGACAGGGGGCAGGATATGAGCCCCAGCATTTT.

The V and J genes are TRBV25-1 and TRBJ2-5, with D tentatively TRBD1 (6 bases). The CDR3 consists of 14 residues. V was shortened by 6 bases and J by 3 bases, with 14 bases between the two germline ends. Per germline, CDR1 MGHDK and CDR2 SYGVNS. CDR3 bases: TGTGCCAGCAGCGATATAAACAGGGAAGAGACCCAGTACTTC. It translates to CASSDINREETQYF.

The rearrangement joins TRBV6-5 to TRBJ2-7; perhaps TRBD2 as D (5 bases). Germline V gene lookup returns CDR1 MNHEY and CDR2 SVGAGI. CDR3 length: 14 amino acids. V was trimmed by 0 bases and J by 4 bases, leaving 10 bases between them. The CDR3 is CASSYSPAEYEQYF. The CDR3 DNA is TGTGCCAGCAGTTACTCCCCAGCGGAGTACGAGCAGTACTTC.

The chain carries TRBV6-1 and TRBJ2-2; tentatively, D is TRBD1 (6 bases). The germline V and J ends were trimmed by 3 bases and 2 bases, with 10 bases remaining between them. This CDR3 comprises 15 residues. Per germline, CDR1 MNHNS and CDR2 SASEGT. CDR3 DNA sequence: TGTGCCAGCAGTGAGCAGGGGCGCAACACCGGGGAGCTGTTTTTT. Its translation is CASSEQGRNTGELFF.

This chain joins TRBV10-3 and TRBJ1-2, with a possible D match to TRBD1 (6 bases). The CDR3 sequence is 14 residues long. CDR1 ENHRY and CDR2 SYGVKD come from the germline V gene. Trimming pared 0 bases from V and 6 bases from J, leaving 11 bases between. The CDR3 DNA reads as TGTGCCATCAGTGAGTCGAGACAGGCGGATGGCTACACCTTC. It yields the protein CAISESRQADGYTF.

This chain uses TRBV12-5 with TRBJ2-1; perhaps TRBD1 as D (6 bases). Trimming removed 5 bases at V and 5 bases at J, with 13 bases between. CDR3 length equals 14 residues. Germline CDR1 and CDR2: LGHNT and FRNRAP. The CDR3 sequence is CASGIPGHHNEQFF. The CDR3 coding sequence is TGTGCTAGTGGTATCCCGGGACACCACAATGAGCAGTTCTTC. Using reference TRBV12-5 and TRBJ2-1 for the parts outside the CDR3, the full variable domain is DARVTQTPRHKVTEMGQEVTMRCQPILGHNTVFWYRQTMMQGLELLAYFRNRAPLDDSGMPKDRFSAEMPDATLATLKIQPSEPRDSAVYFCASGIPGHHNEQFFGPGTRLTVL.

The chain is built from TRBV19 and TRBJ2-3; 11 bases are a match to TRBD2. The germline gives CDR1 LNHDA, CDR2 SQIVND (reference sequence). This CDR3 contains 18 residues. V was clipped by 6 bases and J by 1 base; unmatched bases: 12. The CDR3 sequence: CASSRPLSGGARTDTQYF. In nucleotides, the CDR3 is TGTGCCAGTAGCAGACCCCTTAGCGGGGGGGCCCGCACAGATACGCAGTATTTT.

CDR3 loop: CASSPDSNQPQHF. Here the CDR3 DNA reads TGTGCCAGTAGCCCGGATAGCAATCAGCCCCAGCATTTT. The chain joins TRBV19 to TRBJ1-5, with D unresolved. CDR3 length equals 13 residues. Per germline, CDR1 LNHDA and CDR2 SQIVND (reference sequence). V was clipped by 6 bases and J by 0 bases, with 6 bases between them.